The clone carrying this T cell receptor (beta chain) was seen only once. The ends lost 3 bases at V and 4 bases at J; junction bases unmatched: 11. Germline-derived CDR1 and CDR2 are MNHNS and SASEGT. The CDR3 contains 17 residues. The data were produced by immunoSEQ multiplex PCR, yet TCRdb's version contains in-frame clones alone and is incomplete. The table includes around 730,000 clones, approximately 83% detected once. This specimen belongs to a study of shared T cell receptors in the human thymus. This sample was shared with a second study, whose subject was human thymus T cells. That investigation notes: Thymic tissue was derived from resections collected during corrective heart surgery. An apparent bias in V and J gene usage was seen in thymic and blood repertoires. In unrelated individuals, thymic repertoires overlapped highly, according to related research.

V gene TRBV6-1 combines with J gene TRBJ2-2, with 7 positions matching TRBD1. The sequence was collected from a girl under three years old with a congenital heart defect. Sequenced sample: thymocytes. CDR3 residues: CASSDRKQGNGTGELFF. CDR3 DNA sequence: TGTGCCAGCAGTGATCGAAAACAGGGGAATGGCACCGGGGAGCTGTTTTTT.